The next 22 T cell receptor beta chains were all read from a single sample in a study of T cell responses to AZD1222 COVID-19 vaccine. Repertoires were generated with immunoSEQ multiplex PCR, while TCRdb's copy carries only in-frame clones and drops some. The data show over 150,000 clones, about nine tenths seen once. The sequenced sample was peripheral blood, obtained on day 0 of AZD1222 vaccination. The source is an adult in good health.

This clone appeared once. This rearrangement joins TRBV5-1 to TRBJ2-7; TRBD1 aligns across 7 bases. Losses at the gene ends were 0 bases for V and 3 bases for J; bases not matched to a gene: 9. Per the germline V gene, CDR1 is SGHRS and CDR2 is YFSETQ. The CDR3 loop spans 16 amino acids. The CDR3 DNA reads TGCGCCAGCAGCTTGGCTCCATGGACAGGAGTCTACGAGCAGTACTTC. As protein: CASSLAPWTGVYEQYF. The entire variable domain, with the rest obtained from reference TRBV5-1 and TRBJ2-7, is as follows: KAGVTQTPRYLIKTRGQQVTLSCSPISGHRSVSWYQQTPGQGLQFLFEYFSETQRNKGNFPGRFSGRQFSNSRSEMNVSTLELGDSALYLCASSLAPWTGVYEQYFGPGTRLTVT.

The V gene is TRBV28, the J gene TRBJ1-6; 11 nucleotides line up with TRBD1. V trimming: 7 bases; J trimming: 14 bases; junction bases outside the gene matches: 10. Germline V CDR1 and CDR2: MDHEN, SYDVKM. The CDR3 is 14 amino acids. The CDR3 protein is CASTPFGQGATLHF. CDR3 sequence (DNA): TGTGCCAGCACTCCATTTGGACAGGGGGCCACCCTCCACTTT.

The count of this clone is one. The genes are TRBV7-2 and TRBJ2-1; TRBD2 matches at 7 bases. CDR1 is SGHTA, CDR2 FQGNSA, per germline. V dropped 1 base and J dropped 3; count of bases not matched to a gene: 9. This CDR3 region has 17 residues. The DNA of the CDR3 is TGTGCCAGCAGCTTAGTGGCTAGCGGATCACTCTACAATGAGCAGTTCTTC. This encodes CASSLVASGSLYNEQFF.

The rearrangement links TRBV24-1 to TRBJ1-2; 8 positions agree with TRBD1. V gave up 4 bases and J gave up 7 bases; unmatched junction bases: 4. The CDR3 loop spans 13 amino acids. Germline CDR1 and CDR2: KGHDR and SFDVKD. The CDR3 bases are TGTGCCACCAGTGACGCGACAGGGGCTGGCTACACCTTC. Translation: CATSDATGAGYTF.

V usage is TRBV3-1 (or the pseudogene TRBV3-2) and J usage is TRBJ1-5; perhaps TRBD1 as D (5 bases). The germline V gene has CDR1 LGHDT and CDR2 YNNKEL (reference sequence). The CDR3 consists of 15 residues. The V and J ends lost 2 bases and 5 bases respectively, with 13 bases between them. In DNA, the CDR3 is TGTGCCAGCAGCCAAAACGGGGCAGTCCATCAGCCCCAGCATTTT. This sequence encodes CASSQNGAVHQPQHF.

The chain combines TRBV6-1 with TRBJ2-7; no clear D. Between the trimmed V and J ends, which lost 2 bases and 0 bases, there was a span of 14 bases. The CDR3 is 16 residues long. Per the germline V gene, CDR1 is MNHNS and CDR2 is SASEGT. CDR3 amino acids: CASSEFSGAGSYEQYF. The CDR3 nucleotides read TGTGCCAGCAGTGAATTCTCAGGAGCCGGCTCCTACGAGCAGTACTTC.

This chain uses TRBV19 with TRBJ2-5, with a weak D call TRBD2 (5 bases). V lost 5 bases, J lost 5 bases, and 18 bases lay in between. The CDR3 runs 15 residues. Germline assignment: CDR1 LNHDA and CDR2 SQIVND (reference sequence). CDR3 nucleotides: TGTGCCAGTAGTCCCGGACCGACGCGGGCGGAGACCCAGTACTTC. Translating it yields CASSPGPTRAETQYF.

The rearrangement links TRBV14 to TRBJ1-2; D perhaps matches TRBD1 (5 bases). This CDR3 comprises 15 residues. The V and J ends lost 4 bases and 3 bases respectively, with 15 bases between them. Per the germline V gene, CDR1 is SGHDN and CDR2 is FVKESK. The CDR3 here is CASSPWGSRDYGYTF. CDR3 in DNA: TGTGCCAGCAGCCCTTGGGGCAGTAGGGACTATGGCTACACCTTC.

The table lists this clone with a count of one. The chain links TRBV3-1 (or the pseudogene TRBV3-2) to TRBJ2-5; TRBD2 aligns across 8 bases. The V gene end was trimmed by 4 bases and the J gene end by 10 bases; junction bases not matched to a gene: 14. Germline V gene data show CDR1 as LGHDT and CDR2 as YNNKEL (reference sequence). This CDR3 comprises 15 residues. CDR3 loop: CASSPKAGGHSIQYF. In DNA form, the CDR3 reads TGTGCCAGCAGCCCGAAGGCGGGAGGCCATTCTATCCAGTACTTC.

This clone has more than one count but fewer than ten. The genes are TRBV28 and TRBJ2-7, with D tentatively TRBD2 (6 bases). V lost 5 bases and J lost 6, with 8 bases in between. The CDR3 is 11 amino acids. Germline V gene lookup returns CDR1 MDHEN and CDR2 SYDVKM. CDR3: CASSVSGEQYF. The CDR3 coding sequence is TGTGCCAGCAGTGTTAGCGGCGAGCAGTACTTC.

This chain joins TRBV28 and TRBJ1-5; D perhaps matches TRBD1 (5 bases). Trimming removed 7 bases at V and 3 bases at J, with 13 bases between. Germline lookup yields CDR1 MDHEN and CDR2 SYDVKM. CDR3 length equals 14 residues. Here the CDR3 reads CASNLGVDNQPQHF. The CDR3 DNA reads as TGTGCCAGCAATTTGGGGGTCGACAATCAGCCCCAGCATTTT.

J is TRBJ1-2 and V is TRBV9; no clear D gene. The germline V and J ends were trimmed by 3 bases and 4 bases, with 13 bases remaining between them. Germline V CDR1 and CDR2: SGDLS, YYNGEE. The CDR3 sequence is 14 residues long. CDR3 sequence (DNA): TGTGCCAGCAGCGGCCAGGACGGCCTCTATGGCTACACCTTC. Amino acid sequence: CASSGQDGLYGYTF.

V gene TRBV29-1 combines with J gene TRBJ2-1, with 8 bases that match TRBD2. The germline V gene has CDR1 SQVTM and CDR2 ANQGSEA. The ends lost 6 bases at V and 5 bases at J; junction bases unmatched: 6. The CDR3 has 13 amino acids. In DNA form, the CDR3 reads TGCAGCGTCGGGACTAGTGGTAACAATGAGCAGTTCTTC. This encodes CSVGTSGNNEQFF.

Notes on this clone: Other DNA sequences from this sample encode an identical CDR3 as well. The genes are TRBV30 and TRBJ2-7; D gene uncertain. The CDR3 is 11 residues long. The V end lost 0 bases, the J end lost 3 bases, and 3 bases lay between the germline ends. Per germline, CDR1 GTSNPN and CDR2 SVGIG (reference sequence). The CDR3 DNA is TGTGCCTGGAGTGTACGCTACGAGCAGTACTTC. Protein product: CAWSVRYEQYF.

The chain employs TRBV12-5 and TRBJ1-5, with D possibly TRBD1 on 6 matching bases. From germline, CDR1 is LGHNT and CDR2 FRNRAP. This CDR3 contains 14 residues. V was pared by 6 bases and J by 4 bases, with 13 bases between. CDR3 in amino acids: CASGEGGFNQPQHF. Here the CDR3 DNA reads TGTGCTAGTGGGGAGGGGGGGTTTAATCAGCCCCAGCATTTT.

The chain employs TRBV11-3 and TRBJ2-1, with D hard to call. The V gene's germline CDR1 is SGHNT and CDR2 YENEEA. V was trimmed by 1 base and J by 8 bases, leaving 3 bases between them. CDR3 size: 11 residues. The CDR3 region has the DNA TGTGCCAGCAGCTTAGGTTATGAGCAGTTCTTC. Amino acid sequence: CASSLGYEQFF.

The chain joins TRBV11-2 to TRBJ2-7; 9 bases are a match to TRBD1. The CDR3 is made up of 16 amino acids. The junction had 14 bases not matched to a gene; V was cut back by 4 bases and J by 7 bases. Per the germline V gene, CDR1 is SGHAT and CDR2 is FQNNGV. Written as DNA, the CDR3 is TGTGCCAGCAGCTCACCGGGTGGGTACAGGGGGCGAGAGCAGTACTTC. Protein product: CASSSPGGYRGREQYF.

V usage is TRBV7-3 and J usage is TRBJ2-1; 11 bases agree with TRBD2. The CDR3 covers 15 residues. Germline trimming cut 5 bases from V and 5 bases from J; bases unmatched to any gene: 5. The germline CDR1 and CDR2 sequences are SGHTA and FQGTGA. The CDR3 DNA reads as TGTGCCAGCAGCCGGGGACTAGCGGAAAACAATGAGCAGTTCTTC. Amino acids: CASSRGLAENNEQFF.

The J gene is TRBJ2-1, the V gene TRBV5-1; a weak D match, TRBD1 (6 bases). This CDR3 is 14 amino acids long. Germline assignment: CDR1 SGHRS and CDR2 YFSETQ. With 3 bases removed from V and 7 bases from J, the gap between germline ends came to 14 bases. The CDR3 protein is CASSSLTGRNEQFF. CDR3 DNA: TGCGCCAGCAGCTCCCTCACAGGGAGAAATGAGCAGTTCTTC. Combining the CDR3 with reference TRBV5-1 and TRBJ2-1 gives the whole variable domain KAGVTQTPRYLIKTRGQQVTLSCSPISGHRSVSWYQQTPGQGLQFLFEYFSETQRNKGNFPGRFSGRQFSNSRSEMNVSTLELGDSALYLCASSSLTGRNEQFFGPGTRLTVL.

CDR3 sequence: CASSPLAGLAYEQYF. The CDR3 nucleotides read TGTGCCAGCTCACCTCTAGCGGGCCTAGCCTACGAGCAGTACTTC. This rearrangement joins TRBV18 to TRBJ2-7; TRBD2 matches at 8 bases. The length of the CDR3 is 15 residues. V shed 3 bases and J 2 bases; nucleotides not matched to a gene: 6. Per the germline V gene, CDR1 is KGHSH and CDR2 is LQKENI.

The chain has TRBV9 and TRBJ2-5; D may correspond to TRBD1 or TRBD2 (6 bases each). The CDR3 consists of 13 residues. Germline CDR1 and CDR2: SGDLS and YYNGEE. Trimming took 1 base from V and 3 from J, leaving 7 bases between them. In nucleotides, the CDR3 is TGTGCCAGCAGCGTAAGGGGGGAAGAGACCCAGTACTTC. Residues: CASSVRGEETQYF. The full variable domain, completed using reference TRBV9 and TRBJ2-5, is DSGVTQTPKHLITATGQRVTLRCSPRSGDLSVYWYQQSLDQGLQFLIQYYNGEERAKGNILERFSAQQFPDLHSELNLSSLELGDSALYFCASSVRGEETQYFGPGTRLLVL.

The rearrangement uses TRBV5-1 and TRBJ1-2, with no clear D. The ends were cut back, 1 base at V and 4 bases at J, with 14 bases in the middle. Per germline, CDR1 SGHRS and CDR2 YFSETQ. The CDR3 is 15 amino acids. The CDR3 reads CASSLLVAGTYGYTF. The CDR3 DNA follows: TGCGCCAGCAGCTTGCTAGTGGCAGGAACCTATGGCTACACCTTC.